This T cell receptor beta chain derives from a study of chemoradiotherapy in HPV16-positive cancers. Whole-study findings and limits: Candidate HPV-specific clones and E7-related TCR motifs grew in tumor during treatment. For HPV16-positive patients, expanding HPV-responsive T cells associated with longer recurrence-free survival. Functional assays defining HPV-specific T cells used only two HPV16-positive patients.

Repertoires were sampled repeatedly during chemoradiotherapy. Details on this clone: The antigen is unknown.

The method was immunoSEQ multiplex PCR; TCRdb's version includes in-frame clones alone and lacks a portion of them. Among approximately 3,000 clones listed, 85% were seen once. This CDR3 is 11 amino acids long. The gene calls are TRBV1 and TRBJ1-4. TRBV1 is designated a pseudogene. This sequence was found in a human donor with HPV-associated anogenital cancer. The sequencing here drew on blood, taken from a patient who underwent chemoradiotherapy. This chain's CDR3 is CTSSHNEKLFF. The CDR3 DNA reads TGCACCAGCAGCCATAATGAAAAACTGTTTTTT.